The 7 T cell receptor beta chains given below trace back to one sample, sequenced in a study of breast tumors, draining lymph nodes, adjacent tissues. Using its own MiXCR run on the multiplex PCR reads, TCRdb lists one record per CDR3 protein. The sample yields roughly 49,000 distinct CDR3 sequences, about 40% seen once. The sequencing sample was made of breast tumor tissue. These receptors all come from a female donor with breast cancer. Some clones in this sample may be carry-over from other donors' samples.

This clonotype was found once. The CDR3 spells CASGQGTGSDEQFF. CDR3 coding DNA: TGTGCCAGTGGGCAGGGGACAGGGTCTGATGAGCAGTTCTTC. The chain recombines TRBV19 with TRBJ2-1; TRBD1 aligns across 9 bases. The CDR3 runs 14 residues. Per germline, CDR1 LNHDA and CDR2 SQIVND (reference sequence). J lost 8 bases, V lost 8 bases, and 10 bases had no gene match. Based on the CDR3 plus reference TRBV19 and TRBJ2-1, the full variable domain is DGGITQSPKYLFRKEGQNVTLSCEQNLNHDAMYWYRQDPGQGLRLIYYSQIVNDFQKGDIAEGYSVSREKKESFPLTVTSAQKNPTAFYLCASGQGTGSDEQFFGPGTRLTVL.

The chain combines TRBV11-2 with TRBJ2-7, with 7 positions matching TRBD1. Trimming cost V 3 bases and J 3 bases; bases outside gene matches: 8. Germline V gene sequence: CDR1 SGHAT, CDR2 FQNNGV. The CDR3 extends over 15 amino acids. CDR3 residues: CASSLSATGSYEQYF. The DNA for the CDR3 is TGTGCCAGCAGCTTGTCCGCGACAGGGAGCTACGAGCAGTACTTC.

Only a few counts were recorded for this clonotype. This chain connects TRBV11-3 to TRBJ1-1; D not certain. V lost 5 bases, J lost 5 bases, and 12 bases lay in between. The CDR3 spans 13 residues. From germline, CDR1 is SGHNT and CDR2 YENEEA. DNA of the CDR3: TGTGCCAGCAGCCCGAACGTTGGTACTGAAGCTTTCTTT. As protein: CASSPNVGTEAFF. Full variable domain (rest looked up from reference TRBV11-3 and TRBJ1-1): EAGVVQSPRYKIIEKKQPVAFWCNPISGHNTLYWYLQNLGQGPELLIRYENEEAVDDSQLPKDRFSAERLKGVDSTLKIQPAELGDSAVYLCASSPNVGTEAFFGQGTRLTVV.

For this clonotype: A much larger clone lies a single base off, so this may be a read error. The V and J genes are TRBV6-1 and TRBJ1-2, with D tentatively TRBD1 (6 bases). The CDR3 extends over 13 amino acids. Germline loops: CDR1 MNHNS, CDR2 SASEGT. The DNA for the CDR3 is TGTGCCAGCAGACAACAGGGAGAGGATGGCTGCACCTTC. Protein: CASRQQGEDGCTF.

This clonotype was seen at least ten times. The chain uses TRBV12-3 or TRBV12-4 and TRBJ2-2; 8 bases fit TRBD1. V shed 5 bases, J shed 7 bases, and the junction held 6 bases outside the gene matches. This CDR3 has 14 residues. The CDR3 sequence: CASSTTGVVGELFF. DNA of the CDR3: TGTGCCAGCAGTACGACAGGGGTCGTCGGGGAGCTGTTTTTT.

This clonotype was detected many times. The chain links TRBV7-9 to TRBJ2-7; D remains unclear. V was cut by 0 bases and J by 5 bases, with 5 bases left in between. CDR3 length: 12 residues. CDR1 SEHNR and CDR2 FQNEAQ come from the germline V gene (reference sequence). The CDR3 loop reads CASSLATDEQYF. The CDR3 bases are TGTGCCAGCAGCTTAGCAACGGACGAGCAGTACTTC.

This clonotype was counted once. The CDR3 does not end in the conserved phenylalanine or tryptophan, so this is likely a read error. J is TRBJ2-2 and V is TRBV19; 7 nucleotides match TRBD1. Germline trimming cut 9 bases from V and 6 bases from J; bases unmatched to any gene: 13. CDR1 and CDR2 from the germline V gene are LNHDA and SQIVND (reference sequence). The CDR3 extends over 15 amino acids. CDR3 sequence reads: CASKTGPSAAGELFS. Written as DNA, the CDR3 is TGTGCCAGCAAGACAGGGCCCTCGGCCGCCGGGGAGCTGTTTTCT.